A selection of T cell receptor beta chains follows, all from one sample in a study of blood T cell repertoires in COVID-19. TCRdb's copy holds only in-frame clones and misses some; the assay was immunoSEQ multiplex PCR. The table records hundreds of thousands of clones, 89% of them present only once. Sequences were obtained from peripheral blood. Source of these receptors: a man aged 60 to 75 who had recovered from COVID-19. The CDR3 runs from the conserved cysteine through the conserved F or W. The order of the fields is V gene, D gene, clone size, J gene, CDR3 DNA, CDR3 protein. A D gene is named only where the DNA matches it firmly. A row's size may be missing; if present it is once, few, many or a size class.

TRBV11-1	-	-	TRBJ2-7	TGTGCCAGCAGCCCTACAACAGGGCCGACCTACGAGCAGTACTTC	CASSPTTGPTYEQYF
TRBV19	-	-	TRBJ2-4	TGTGCCAGTAATCCCAAGGGGGCCAAAAACATTCAGTACTTC	CASNPKGAKNIQYF
TRBV11-2	TRBD1	-	TRBJ1-1	TGTGCCAGCAGCCCAGGGGGCTCGACTGAAGCTTTCTTT	CASSPGGSTEAFF
TRBV19	-	-	TRBJ2-3	TGTGCCAGTAGTATATTAACTACCTCTAGCACAGATACGCAGTATTTT	CASSILTTSSTDTQYF
TRBV3-1/TRBV3-2	-	once	TRBJ1-1	TGTGCCAGCAGCCAAGCCGGGACAGAAGCTTTCTTT	CASSQAGTEAFF
TRBV7-6	TRBD1	-	TRBJ1-1	TGTGCCAGCAGCTTAGTCGACAGGGGCGTTTTGGATAAAATGAACACTGAAGCTTTCTTT	CASSLVDRGVLDKMNTEAFF
TRBV9	-	-	TRBJ1-3	TGCGCCAGCAGCGTAGGGGGGGGCGGGTTCTCTGGAAACACCATATATTTT	CASSVGGGGFSGNTIYF
TRBV5-4	TRBD1	-	TRBJ1-4	TGTGCCAGCAGCTTGGGGGGACAGGGGGCGTCTAATGAAAAACTGTTTTTT	CASSLGGQGASNEKLFF
TRBV2	TRBD1	-	TRBJ1-5	TGTGCCAGCAGTGGACAGGGGACGGGCAATCAGCCCCAGCATTTT	CASSGQGTGNQPQHF
TRBV28	TRBD1	-	TRBJ1-4	TGTGCCAGCAAGGGGGCCCTGATTGAAAAACTGTTTTTT	CASKGALIEKLFF
TRBV14	-	-	TRBJ1-1	TGTGCCAGCAGCCAAGCTTCAGGGGCCGGCACTGAAGCTTTCTTT	CASSQASGAGTEAFF
TRBV5-1	-	-	TRBJ2-3	TGCGCCAGCAGCGCGCAGGGGGGCCGGGGAGATACGCAGTATTTT	CASSAQGGRGDTQYF
TRBV6-5	TRBD1	-	TRBJ2-1	TGTGCCAGCAGTTCCCCGACAGGGATACAGTTCTTC	CASSSPTGIQFF
TRBV2	-	-	TRBJ2-7	TGTGCCACCACGACGGGAAGTTACGAGCAGTACTTC	CATTTGSYEQYF
TRBV5-4	-	-	TRBJ2-3	TGTGCCAGCAGCTTAAAGCCGGACTTCCGCACAGATACGCAGTATTTT	CASSLKPDFRTDTQYF
TRBV19	-	-	TRBJ2-1	TGTGCCAGTAGTAAGGGGGAGACGGTATACAATGAGCAGTTCTTC	CASSKGETVYNEQFF
TRBV4-3	-	-	TRBJ2-1	TGCGCCAGCAGTCCAGACCGGGAATTGTACAATGAGCAGTTCTTC	CASSPDRELYNEQFF
TRBV9	TRBD2	-	TRBJ2-1	TGTGCCAGCAGCGCCCGTATGGCTAGCGGGCACAATGAGCAGTTCTTC	CASSARMASGHNEQFF
TRBV5-1	TRBD1	-	TRBJ2-7	TGCGCCAGCAGCTTGGTTGGACAGGGCCCCTACGAGCAGTACTTC	CASSLVGQGPYEQYF
TRBV4-3	-	-	TRBJ2-2	TGCGCCAGCAGCCAAGATAGAGCGGACAGGCTGTTTTTT	CASSQDRADRLFF
TRBV5-5	-	-	TRBJ2-7	TGTGCCAGCAGCTTGGTTCCTTCCTACGAGCAGTACTTC	CASSLVPSYEQYF
TRBV19	TRBD1	-	TRBJ1-5	TGTGCCAGCAGCGGGACAGGGGGCCCTCAGCCCCAGCATTTT	CASSGTGGPQPQHF
TRBV6-2/TRBV6-3	-	few	TRBJ2-1	TGTGCCAGCAGTCGGACTTCCCGACAGCAGTTCTTC	CASSRTSRQQFF
TRBV11-3	-	-	TRBJ1-2	TGTGCCAGCAGCTTAGAAGGAACAGACCTTATTATATATTCGTGTGGCTACACCTTC	CASSLEGTDLIIYSCGYTF
TRBV4-2	TRBD1	few	TRBJ1-3	TGTGCCAGCAGCCAAGACCGGGACAGCAGTTACGGAAACACCATATATTTT	CASSQDRDSSYGNTIYF
TRBV2	TRBD1	-	TRBJ1-5	TGTGCCAGCAGCAGTACAGGGGGAGATCAGCCCCAGCATTTT	CASSSTGGDQPQHF
TRBV3-1/TRBV3-2	-	-	TRBJ1-2	TGTGCCAGCAGCCAATTTGGGGGGAACTATGGCTACACCTTC	CASSQFGGNYGYTF
TRBV7-8	-	-	TRBJ2-1	TGTGCCAGCAGCTTAGCTTCAATGTACAATGAGCAGTTCTTC	CASSLASMYNEQFF
TRBV18	-	-	TRBJ2-3	TGTGCCAGCTCACCGGCGGGTCAGGCCTATACGCAGTATTTT	CASSPAGQAYTQYF
TRBV12-5	-	-	TRBJ2-2	TGTGCTAGTGGTTTGGTACTTCCCGGGGAGCTGTTTTTT	CASGLVLPGELFF
TRBV5-1	TRBD1	-	TRBJ2-1	TGCGCCAGCAGCCGGGACAGAACAATGGACTTCTATGAGCAGTTCTTC	CASSRDRTMDFYEQFF
TRBV7-8	TRBD1	-	TRBJ1-5	TGTGCCAGCAGCTTGGGCATACAGGGGGCTGGACAGCCCCAGCATTTT	CASSLGIQGAGQPQHF
TRBV19	-	-	TRBJ2-3	TGTGCCAGTAGTATAAACCCCCCTGGCCGGGGAGATACGCAGTATTTT	CASSINPPGRGDTQYF
TRBV6-2/TRBV6-3	-	once	TRBJ1-5	TGTGCCAGCAGTTACTCGACGGGGAATCAGCCCCAGCATTTT	CASSYSTGNQPQHF
TRBV3-1/TRBV3-2	TRBD2	-	TRBJ2-3	TGTGCCAGCAGCCAAAGATTAGCGGGGTCCCGGGCAGATACGCAGTATTTT	CASSQRLAGSRADTQYF
TRBV7-3	-	-	TRBJ1-1	TGTGCCAGCAGCTTTCAGGCGGGGGGAGCGACTGAAGCTTTCTTT	CASSFQAGGATEAFF
TRBV18	-	-	TRBJ1-2	TGTGCCAGCTCACCACCGGGCGCTAACTATGGCTACACCTTC	CASSPPGANYGYTF
TRBV6-5	-	-	TRBJ1-1	TGTGCCTCCCACTGGGGAGTGAACACTGAAGCTTTCTTT	CASHWGVNTEAFF
TRBV6-5	-	-	TRBJ2-7	TGTGCCAGCAGTTACAGTCCGTCAAGCCTTCTCTACGAGCAGTACTTC	CASSYSPSSLLYEQYF
TRBV3-1/TRBV3-2	TRBD2	-	TRBJ2-1	TGTGCCAGCAGCCCAGAGACTAGCGGGGGGGTAAGGCATGAGCAGTTCTTC	CASSPETSGGVRHEQFF
TRBV6-5	-	-	TRBJ1-1	TGTGCCAGCAGTCTACAGGGGAACACTGAAGCTTTCTTT	CASSLQGNTEAFF